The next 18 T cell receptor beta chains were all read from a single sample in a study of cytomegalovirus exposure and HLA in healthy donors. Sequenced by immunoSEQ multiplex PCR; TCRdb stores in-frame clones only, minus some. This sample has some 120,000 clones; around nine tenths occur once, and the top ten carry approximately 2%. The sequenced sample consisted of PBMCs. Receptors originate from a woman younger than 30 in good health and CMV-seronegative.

CDR3 sequence: CASSRRQGSSGELFF. The CDR3 region has the DNA TGTGCCAGCAGCCGCCGACAGGGAAGTTCCGGGGAGCTGTTTTTT. The V call is TRBV7-2, the J call TRBJ2-2; 7 nucleotides line up with TRBD1. Per germline, CDR1 SGHTA and CDR2 FQGNSA. J was trimmed by 6 bases and V by 5 bases; bases with no gene match: 9. The CDR3 has 15 residues.

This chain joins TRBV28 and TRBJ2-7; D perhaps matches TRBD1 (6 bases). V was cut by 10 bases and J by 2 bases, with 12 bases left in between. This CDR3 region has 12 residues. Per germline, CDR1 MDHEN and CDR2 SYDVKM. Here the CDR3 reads CATKGQTYEQYF. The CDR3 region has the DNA TGTGCCACCAAAGGACAGACCTACGAGCAGTACTTC.

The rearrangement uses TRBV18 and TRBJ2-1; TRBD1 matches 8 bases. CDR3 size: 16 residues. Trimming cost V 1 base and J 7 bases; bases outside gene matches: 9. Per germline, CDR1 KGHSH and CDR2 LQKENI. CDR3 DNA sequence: TGTGCCAGCTCACCACGAGACAGGGGTTTCGGTAATGAGCAGTTCTTC. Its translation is CASSPRDRGFGNEQFF.

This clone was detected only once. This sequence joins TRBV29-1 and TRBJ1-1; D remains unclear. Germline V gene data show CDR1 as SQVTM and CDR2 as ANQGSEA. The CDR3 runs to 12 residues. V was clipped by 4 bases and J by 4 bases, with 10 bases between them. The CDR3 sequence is CSVVKSGTEAFF. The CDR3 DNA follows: TGCAGCGTTGTTAAATCGGGCACTGAAGCTTTCTTT.

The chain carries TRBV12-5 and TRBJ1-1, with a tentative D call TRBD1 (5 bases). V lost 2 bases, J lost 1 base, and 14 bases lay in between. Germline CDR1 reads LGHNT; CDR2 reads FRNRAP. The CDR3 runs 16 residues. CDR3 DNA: TGTGCTAGTGGTTTGTCGGCAGCGGGGGGGAACACTGAAGCTTTCTTT. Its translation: CASGLSAAGGNTEAFF.

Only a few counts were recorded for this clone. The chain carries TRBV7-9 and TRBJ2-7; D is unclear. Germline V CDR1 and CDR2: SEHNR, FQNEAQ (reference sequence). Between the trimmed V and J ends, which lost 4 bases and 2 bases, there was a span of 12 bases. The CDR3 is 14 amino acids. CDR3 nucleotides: TGTGCCAGCAGCTCAAACGGTAGCCCCTACGAGCAGTACTTC. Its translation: CASSSNGSPYEQYF.

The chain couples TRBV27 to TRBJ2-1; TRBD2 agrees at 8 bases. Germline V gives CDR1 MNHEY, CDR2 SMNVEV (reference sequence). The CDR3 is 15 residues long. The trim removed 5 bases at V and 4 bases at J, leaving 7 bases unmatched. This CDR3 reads CASSDGTSGYNEQFF. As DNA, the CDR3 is TGTGCCAGCAGTGATGGGACTAGTGGATACAATGAGCAGTTCTTC.

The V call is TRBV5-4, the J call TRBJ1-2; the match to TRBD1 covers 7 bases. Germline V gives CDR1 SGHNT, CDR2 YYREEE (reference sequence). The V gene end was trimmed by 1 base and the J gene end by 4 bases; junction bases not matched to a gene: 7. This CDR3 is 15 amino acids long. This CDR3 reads CASSLPRDRTYGYTF. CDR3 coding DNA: TGTGCCAGCAGCTTGCCTCGGGACAGAACCTATGGCTACACCTTC.

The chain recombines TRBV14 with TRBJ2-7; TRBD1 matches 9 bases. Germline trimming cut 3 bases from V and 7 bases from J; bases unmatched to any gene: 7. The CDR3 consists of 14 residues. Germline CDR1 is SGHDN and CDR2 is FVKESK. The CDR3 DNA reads TGTGCCAGCAGCCAGTCCGGGACAGGGCGAGAGCAGTACTTC. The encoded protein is CASSQSGTGREQYF. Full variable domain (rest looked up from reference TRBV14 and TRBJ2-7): EAGVTQFPSHSVIEKGQTVTLRCDPISGHDNLYWYRRVMGKEIKFLLHFVKESKQDESGMPNNRFLAERTGGTYSTLKVQPAELEDSGVYFCASSQSGTGREQYFGPGTRLTVT.

The CDR3 nucleotides are TGTGCCAGCAGCTGGCCACTAGCGGGAGGTATGGGCGAGCAGTACTTC. Residues: CASSWPLAGGMGEQYF. V gene TRBV28 combines with J gene TRBJ2-7; TRBD2 matches at 12 bases. The CDR3 is made up of 16 amino acids. Unmatched junction bases numbered 12, after V lost 6 bases and J lost 6 bases. Germline CDR1 MDHEN, CDR2 SYDVKM.

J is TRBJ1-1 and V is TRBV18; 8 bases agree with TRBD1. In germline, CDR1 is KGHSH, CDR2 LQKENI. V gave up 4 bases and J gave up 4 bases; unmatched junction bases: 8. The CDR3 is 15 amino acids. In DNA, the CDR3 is TGTGCCAGCTCACAACAGGGACAGGTCTCCACTGAAGCTTTCTTT. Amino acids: CASSQQGQVSTEAFF.

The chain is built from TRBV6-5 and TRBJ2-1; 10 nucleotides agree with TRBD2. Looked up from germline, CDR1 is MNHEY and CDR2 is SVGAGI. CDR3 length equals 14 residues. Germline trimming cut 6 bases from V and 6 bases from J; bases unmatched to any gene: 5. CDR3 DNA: TGTGCCAGCAGCCAGCGGGGGGGAGGCAATGAGCAGTTCTTC. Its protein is CASSQRGGGNEQFF.

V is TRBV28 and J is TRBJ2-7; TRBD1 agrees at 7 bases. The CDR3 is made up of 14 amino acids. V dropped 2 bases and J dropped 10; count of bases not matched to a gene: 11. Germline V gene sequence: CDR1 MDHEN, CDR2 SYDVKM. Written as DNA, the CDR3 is TGTGCCAGCAGTTTAATCCAGGGCCAGGGGGTTCAGTACTTC. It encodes CASSLIQGQGVQYF.

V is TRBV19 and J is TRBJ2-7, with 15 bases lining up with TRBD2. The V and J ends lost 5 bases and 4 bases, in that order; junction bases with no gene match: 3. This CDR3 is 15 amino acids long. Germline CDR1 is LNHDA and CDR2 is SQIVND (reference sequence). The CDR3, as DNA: TGTGCCAGTAGTGTGGGACTAGCGGGAGGATACGAGCAGTACTTC. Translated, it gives CASSVGLAGGYEQYF. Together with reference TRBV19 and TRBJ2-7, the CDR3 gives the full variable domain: DGGITQSPKYLFRKEGQNVTLSCEQNLNHDAMYWYRQDPGQGLRLIYYSQIVNDFQKGDIAEGYSVSREKKESFPLTVTSAQKNPTAFYLCASSVGLAGGYEQYFGPGTRLTVT.

The CDR3 sequence: CASSARTGGQRGQETQYF. The CDR3, as DNA: TGTGCCAGCAGTGCGAGAACAGGGGGTCAACGGGGCCAAGAGACCCAGTACTTC. The chain couples TRBV2 to TRBJ2-5; 8 nucleotides line up with TRBD1. Looked up from germline, CDR1 is SNHLY and CDR2 is FYNNEI. Trimming cost V 4 bases and J 1 base; bases outside gene matches: 14. The CDR3 loop spans 18 amino acids.

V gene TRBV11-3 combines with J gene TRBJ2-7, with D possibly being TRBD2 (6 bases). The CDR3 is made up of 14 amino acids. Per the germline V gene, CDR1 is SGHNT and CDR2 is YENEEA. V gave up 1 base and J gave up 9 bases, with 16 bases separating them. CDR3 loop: CASSLAPRSSAQYF. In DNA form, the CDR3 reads TGTGCCAGCAGCTTAGCCCCCCGCTCTAGCGCGCAGTACTTC.

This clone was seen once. CDR3 DNA sequence: TGCAGCGTCGCTGGGACTCTACTCTACGAGCAGTACTTC. Protein sequence: CSVAGTLLYEQYF. V is TRBV29-1 and J is TRBJ2-7; the D gene is possibly TRBD2 (6 bases). Between the trimmed V and J ends, which lost 6 bases and 3 bases, there was a span of 15 bases. This CDR3 comprises 13 residues. CDR1 SQVTM and CDR2 ANQGSEA come from the germline V gene.

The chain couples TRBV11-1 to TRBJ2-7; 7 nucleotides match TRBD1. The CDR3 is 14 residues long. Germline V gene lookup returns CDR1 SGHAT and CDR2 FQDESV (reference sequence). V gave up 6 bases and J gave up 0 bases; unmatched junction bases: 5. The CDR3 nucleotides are TGTGCCAGCAGTACCCGGACAGGCTCCTACGAGCAGTACTTC. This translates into CASSTRTGSYEQYF.